The T cell receptor beta chain under discussion was sequenced for a study of cytomegalovirus exposure and HLA in healthy donors. The wider study: Unique TCR beta sequences numbering about 100 million came from roughly 180 million T cells in an earlier analysis. Study outcomes and limitations: Some TCR beta chains (roughly 150 of them) were listed as cytomegalovirus-associated.

The PCR contained 60 Vbeta and 13 Jbeta primers. Sequencing was performed with immunoSEQ multiplex PCR; in TCRdb, only in-frame clones are kept and a portion is missing. The profile covers about 210,000 clones, with over 60% appearing a single time and 1.8% taken by the ten largest. V was pared by 2 bases and J by 3 bases, with 16 bases between. The germline gives CDR1 LNHNV, CDR2 YYDKDF (reference sequence). The CDR3 covers 16 residues. In regard to this clone: The antigen is not known.

This sequence was found in a male donor in good health and CMV-seronegative. This chain connects TRBV15 to TRBJ1-1; possibly TRBD1 for D (6 bases). Source material: PBMCs. The CDR3 loop reads CATSRHHREGYTEAFF. The CDR3 region has the DNA TGTGCCACCAGCAGACACCACAGGGAAGGGTACACTGAAGCTTTCTTT. The variable domain in full, with the rest retrieved from reference TRBV15 and TRBJ1-1, is DAMVIQNPRYQVTQFGKPVTLSCSQTLNHNVMYWYQQKSSQAPKLLFHYYDKDFNNEADTPDNFQSRRPNTSFCFLDIRSPGLGDTAMYLCATSRHHREGYTEAFFGQGTRLTVV.